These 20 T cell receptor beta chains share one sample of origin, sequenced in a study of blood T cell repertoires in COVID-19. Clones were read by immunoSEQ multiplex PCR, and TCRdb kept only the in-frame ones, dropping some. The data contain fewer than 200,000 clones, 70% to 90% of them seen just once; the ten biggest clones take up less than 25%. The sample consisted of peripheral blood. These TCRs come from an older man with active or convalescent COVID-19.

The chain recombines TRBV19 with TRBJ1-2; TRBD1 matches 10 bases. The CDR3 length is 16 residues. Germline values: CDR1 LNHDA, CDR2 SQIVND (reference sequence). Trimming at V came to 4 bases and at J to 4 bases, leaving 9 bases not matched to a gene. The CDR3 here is CASSRDRGGFGYGYTF. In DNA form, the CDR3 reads TGTGCCAGTAGTAGGGACAGGGGTGGATTCGGCTATGGCTACACCTTC.

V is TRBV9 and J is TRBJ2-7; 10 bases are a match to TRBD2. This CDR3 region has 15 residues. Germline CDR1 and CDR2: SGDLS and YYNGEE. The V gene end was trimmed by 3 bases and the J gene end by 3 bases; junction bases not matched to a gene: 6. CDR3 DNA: TGTGCCAGCAGCGGGGGAATAGCGGGAGGCTACGAGCAGTACTTC. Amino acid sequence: CASSGGIAGGYEQYF.

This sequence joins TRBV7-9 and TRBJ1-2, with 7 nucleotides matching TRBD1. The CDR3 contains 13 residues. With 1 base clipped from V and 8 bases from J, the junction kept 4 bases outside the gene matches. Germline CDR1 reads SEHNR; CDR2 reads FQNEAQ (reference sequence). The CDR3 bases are TGTGCCAGCAGCTTAGGCCAGGGGGAGGGCTACACCTTC. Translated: CASSLGQGEGYTF.

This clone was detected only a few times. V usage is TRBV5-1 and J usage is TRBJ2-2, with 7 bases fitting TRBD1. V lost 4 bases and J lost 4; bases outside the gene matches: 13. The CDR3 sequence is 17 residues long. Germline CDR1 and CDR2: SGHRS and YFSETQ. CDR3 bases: TGCGCCAGCAGCGCCCCGGGACAGTTATTTTCCACCGGGGAGCTGTTTTTT. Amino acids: CASSAPGQLFSTGELFF.

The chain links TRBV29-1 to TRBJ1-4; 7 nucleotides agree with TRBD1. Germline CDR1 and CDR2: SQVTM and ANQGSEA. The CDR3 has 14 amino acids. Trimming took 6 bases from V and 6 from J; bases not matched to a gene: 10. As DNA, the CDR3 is TGCAGCGTAACCCAGGGGGGTGCGGATGAAAAACTGTTTTTT. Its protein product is CSVTQGGADEKLFF.

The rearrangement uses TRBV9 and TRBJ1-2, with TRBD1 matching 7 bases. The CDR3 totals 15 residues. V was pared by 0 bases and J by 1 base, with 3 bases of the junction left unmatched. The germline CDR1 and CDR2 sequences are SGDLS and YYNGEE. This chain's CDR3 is CASSVGGQYNYGYTF. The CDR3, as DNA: TGTGCCAGCAGCGTAGGGGGACAGTATAACTATGGCTACACCTTC. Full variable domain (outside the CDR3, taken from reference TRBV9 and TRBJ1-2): DSGVTQTPKHLITATGQRVTLRCSPRSGDLSVYWYQQSLDQGLQFLIQYYNGEERAKGNILERFSAQQFPDLHSELNLSSLELGDSALYFCASSVGGQYNYGYTFGSGTRLTVV.

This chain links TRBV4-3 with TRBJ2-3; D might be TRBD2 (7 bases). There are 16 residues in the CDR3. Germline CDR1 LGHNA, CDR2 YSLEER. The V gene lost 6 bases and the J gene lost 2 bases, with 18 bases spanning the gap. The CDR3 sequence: CASSRVGGGYTDTQYF. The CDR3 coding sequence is TGCGCCAGCAGTCGCGTAGGGGGGGGTTACACAGATACGCAGTATTTT.

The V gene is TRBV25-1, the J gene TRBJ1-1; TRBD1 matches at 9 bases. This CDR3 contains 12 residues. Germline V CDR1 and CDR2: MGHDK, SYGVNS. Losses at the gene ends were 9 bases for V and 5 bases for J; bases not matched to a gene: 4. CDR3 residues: CASRTGETEAFF. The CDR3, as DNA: TGTGCCAGTAGGACAGGGGAAACTGAAGCTTTCTTT. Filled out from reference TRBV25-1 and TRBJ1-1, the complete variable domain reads EADIYQTPRYLVIGTGKKITLECSQTMGHDKMYWYQQDPGMELHLIHYSYGVNSTEKGDLSSESTVSRIRTEHFPLTLESARPSHTSQYLCASRTGETEAFFGQGTRLTVV.

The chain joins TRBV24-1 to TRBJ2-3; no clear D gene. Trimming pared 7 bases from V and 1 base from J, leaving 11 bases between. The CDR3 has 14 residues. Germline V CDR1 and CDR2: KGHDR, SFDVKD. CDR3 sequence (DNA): TGTGCCACCAGCCACGGTTCCCGCACAGATACGCAGTATTTT. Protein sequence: CATSHGSRTDTQYF.

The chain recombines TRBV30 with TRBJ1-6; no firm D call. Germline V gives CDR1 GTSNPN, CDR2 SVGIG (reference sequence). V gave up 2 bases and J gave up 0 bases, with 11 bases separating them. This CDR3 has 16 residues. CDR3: CAWSPKLSSYNSPLHF. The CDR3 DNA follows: TGTGCCTGGAGTCCCAAATTGAGCTCCTATAATTCACCCCTCCACTTT.

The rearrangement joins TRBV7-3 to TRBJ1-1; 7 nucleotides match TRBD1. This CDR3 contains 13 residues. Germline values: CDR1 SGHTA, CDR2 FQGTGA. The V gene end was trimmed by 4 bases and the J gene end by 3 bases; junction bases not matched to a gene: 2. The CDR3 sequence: CASSSQGDTEAFF. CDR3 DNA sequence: TGTGCCAGCAGCTCGCAGGGGGACACTGAAGCTTTCTTT.

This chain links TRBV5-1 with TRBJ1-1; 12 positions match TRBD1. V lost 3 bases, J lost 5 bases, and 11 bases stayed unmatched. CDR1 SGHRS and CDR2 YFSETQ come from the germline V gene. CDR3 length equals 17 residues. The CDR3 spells CASSSSPGTGGVTEAFF. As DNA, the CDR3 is TGCGCCAGCAGCTCCAGTCCCGGGACAGGGGGCGTAACTGAAGCTTTCTTT.

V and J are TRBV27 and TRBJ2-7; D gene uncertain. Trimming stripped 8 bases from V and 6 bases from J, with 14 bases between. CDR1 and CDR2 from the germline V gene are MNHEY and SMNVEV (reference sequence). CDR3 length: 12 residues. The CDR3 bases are TGTGCCAGCGGTCCCCTACCCCGCGAGCAGTACTTC. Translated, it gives CASGPLPREQYF.

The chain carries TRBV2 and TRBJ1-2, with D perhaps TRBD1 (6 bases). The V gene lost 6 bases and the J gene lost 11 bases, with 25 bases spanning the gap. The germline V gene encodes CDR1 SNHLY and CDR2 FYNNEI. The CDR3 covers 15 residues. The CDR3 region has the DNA TGTGCCAGCAGCCTCCTTGCCGGGACCGTAGGGGGTTACACCTTC. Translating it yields CASSLLAGTVGGYTF.

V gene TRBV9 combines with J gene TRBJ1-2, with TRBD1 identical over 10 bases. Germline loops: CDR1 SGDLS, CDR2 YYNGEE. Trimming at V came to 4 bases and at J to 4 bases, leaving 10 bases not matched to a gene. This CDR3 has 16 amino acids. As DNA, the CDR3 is TGTGCCAGCAGCTCCCTGGGGGACAGGGGATTCTATGGCTACACCTTC. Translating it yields CASSSLGDRGFYGYTF.

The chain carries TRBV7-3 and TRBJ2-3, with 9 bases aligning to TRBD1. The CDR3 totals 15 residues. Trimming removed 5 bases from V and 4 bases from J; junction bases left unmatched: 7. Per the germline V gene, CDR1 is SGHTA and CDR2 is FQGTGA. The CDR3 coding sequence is TGTGCCAGCAGCCGGGGACAGGGAGGTCCAGATACGCAGTATTTT. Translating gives CASSRGQGGPDTQYF.

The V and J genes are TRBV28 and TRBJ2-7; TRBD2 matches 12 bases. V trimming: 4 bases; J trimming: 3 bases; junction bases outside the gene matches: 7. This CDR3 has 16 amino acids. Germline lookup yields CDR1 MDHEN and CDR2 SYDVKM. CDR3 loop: CASSSPTSGSHYEQYF. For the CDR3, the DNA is TGTGCCAGCAGTTCGCCGACTAGCGGGAGTCACTACGAGCAGTACTTC.

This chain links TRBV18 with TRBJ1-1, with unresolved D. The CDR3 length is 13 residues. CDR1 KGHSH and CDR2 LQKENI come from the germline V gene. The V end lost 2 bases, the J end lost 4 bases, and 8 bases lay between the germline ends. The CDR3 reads CASSPGLATEAFF. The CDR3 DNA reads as TGTGCCAGCTCACCAGGTTTAGCCACTGAAGCTTTCTTT.

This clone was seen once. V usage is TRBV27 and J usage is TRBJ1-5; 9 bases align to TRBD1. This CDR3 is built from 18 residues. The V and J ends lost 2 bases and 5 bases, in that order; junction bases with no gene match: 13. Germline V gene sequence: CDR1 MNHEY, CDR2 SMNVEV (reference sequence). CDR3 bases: TGTGCCAGCAGTTTAGAGGACCCTTTGGGACAGGGCCATCAGCCCCAGCATTTT. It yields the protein CASSLEDPLGQGHQPQHF.

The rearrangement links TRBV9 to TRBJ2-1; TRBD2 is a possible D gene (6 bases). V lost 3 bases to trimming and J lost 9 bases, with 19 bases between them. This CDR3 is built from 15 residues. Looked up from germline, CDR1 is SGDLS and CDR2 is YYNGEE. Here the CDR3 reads CASSASPTREVEQFF. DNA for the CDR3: TGTGCCAGCAGCGCCTCCCCGACTAGGGAGGTTGAGCAGTTCTTC.